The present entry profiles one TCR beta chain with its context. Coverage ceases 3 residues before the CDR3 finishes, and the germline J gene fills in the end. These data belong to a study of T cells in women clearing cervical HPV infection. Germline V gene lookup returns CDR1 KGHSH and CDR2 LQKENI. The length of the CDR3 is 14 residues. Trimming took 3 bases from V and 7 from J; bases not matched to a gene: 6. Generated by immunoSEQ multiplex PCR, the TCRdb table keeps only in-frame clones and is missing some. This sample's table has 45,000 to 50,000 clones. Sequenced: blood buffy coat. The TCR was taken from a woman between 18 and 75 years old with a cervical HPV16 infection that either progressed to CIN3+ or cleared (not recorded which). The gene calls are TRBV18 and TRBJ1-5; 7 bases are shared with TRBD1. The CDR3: CASSPPGGGQPQHF. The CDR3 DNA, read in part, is TGTGCCAGCTCACCCCCGGGAGGGGGCCAGCCC.